These T cell receptor beta chains were read from a single sample in a study of cytomegalovirus exposure and HLA in healthy donors. Clones were sequenced by immunoSEQ multiplex PCR, and TCRdb holds only the in-frame ones, with some missing. The sample includes more than 150,000 clones, around 80% of them seen just once. The sequencing sample was made of PBMCs. The receptors were sampled from a woman between 45 and 60 years old in good health and CMV-seropositive. The CDR3 runs from the conserved cysteine through the conserved F or W. A D gene is named only where the DNA matches it firmly. A clone size is listed for some rows: how often the clone was seen (once, few, many), or a class if it is expanded.

V: TRBV19; J: TRBJ1-1; size: NA; D: NA; DNA: TGTGCCAGTAGTCCCCCTGGAGGGAACACTGAAGCCTTCTTT; CDR3: CASSPPGGNTEAFF
V: TRBV7-2; J: TRBJ2-3; size: NA; D: NA; DNA: TGTGCCAGCAGCTTCGGGATGGGGCAGTATTTT; CDR3: CASSFGMGQYF
V: TRBV30; J: TRBJ2-3; size: NA; D: NA; DNA: TGTGCCTGGAGTGTGAGAAGCACAGATACGCAGTATTTT; CDR3: CAWSVRSTDTQYF
V: TRBV5-1; J: TRBJ2-7; size: NA; D: TRBD1; DNA: TGCGCCAGCAGCCTACAGGGGGCCTCCTACGAGCAGTACTTC; CDR3: CASSLQGASYEQYF
V: TRBV4-3; J: TRBJ2-1; size: few; D: TRBD2; DNA: TGCGCCAGCAGCCGACTAGCGGGGGGGTACAATGAGCAGTTCTTC; CDR3: CASSRLAGGYNEQFF
V: TRBV19; J: TRBJ1-1; size: NA; D: TRBD1; DNA: TGTGCCAGTAGAGGGGGGTGGGGACAGGGAGACTTGAACACTGAAGCTTTCTTT; CDR3: CASRGGWGQGDLNTEAFF
V: TRBV6-5; J: TRBJ1-1; size: NA; D: NA; DNA: TGTGCCAGCAGTCAGTCTTGGAACACTGAAGCTTTCTTT; CDR3: CASSQSWNTEAFF
V: TRBV10-3; J: TRBJ2-2; size: few; D: NA; DNA: TGTGCCATTAGAGGGGTTGCGGGGGACACCAACACCGGGGAGCTGTTTTTT; CDR3: CAIRGVAGDTNTGELFF
V: TRBV2; J: TRBJ2-1; size: few; D: NA; DNA: TGTGCCAGCAGTGAGAATAGTGAGCAGTTCTTC; CDR3: CASSENSEQFF
V: TRBV27; J: TRBJ2-7; size: NA; D: NA; DNA: TGTGCCAGCAGTTTATCAATGCGGGCGGGGAACATAGGGGCCTACGAGCAGTACTTC; CDR3: CASSLSMRAGNIGAYEQYF
V: TRBV6-1; J: TRBJ1-1; size: NA; D: NA; DNA: TGTGCCAGCAGTGGAGGACAGATGAACGCTGAAGCTTTCTTT; CDR3: CASSGGQMNAEAFF
V: TRBV5-6; J: TRBJ2-6; size: NA; D: NA; DNA: TGTGCCAGCAGCCTAGGGGGGGCGGGTGGGGCCAACGTCCTGACTTTC; CDR3: CASSLGGAGGANVLTF